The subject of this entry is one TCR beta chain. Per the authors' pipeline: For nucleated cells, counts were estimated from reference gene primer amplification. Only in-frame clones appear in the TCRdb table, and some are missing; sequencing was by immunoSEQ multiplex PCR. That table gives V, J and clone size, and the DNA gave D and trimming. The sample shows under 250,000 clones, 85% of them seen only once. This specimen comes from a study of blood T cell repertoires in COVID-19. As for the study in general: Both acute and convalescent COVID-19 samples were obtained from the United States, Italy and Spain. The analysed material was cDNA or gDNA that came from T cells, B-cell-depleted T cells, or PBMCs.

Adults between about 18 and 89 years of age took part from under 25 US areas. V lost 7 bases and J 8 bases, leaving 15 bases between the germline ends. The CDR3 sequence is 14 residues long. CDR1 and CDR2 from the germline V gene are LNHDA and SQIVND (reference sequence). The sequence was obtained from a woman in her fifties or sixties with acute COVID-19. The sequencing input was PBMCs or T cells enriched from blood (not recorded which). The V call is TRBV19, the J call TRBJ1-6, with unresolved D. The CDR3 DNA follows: TGTGCCAGTATCGGTTCGGGAAGGCATTCACCCCTCCACTTT. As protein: CASIGSGRHSPLHF.